The T cell receptor (beta chain) under discussion was sequenced for a study of cytomegalovirus exposure and HLA in healthy donors (dated by TCRdb to 2016 to 2017). Regarding the study in general: According to an earlier analysis of several hundred of the donors, roughly 180 million T cells yielded 90 million to 140 million unique TCR beta sequences and 276 Gb of sequence data. In addition to the first cohort of 666 subjects, a separate validation cohort of approximately 120 different subjects was used. To decide whether each TCR beta V gene segment behaved as functional or pseudogenic, an earlier analysis of some 600 of the donors relied on high-throughput TCR beta sequencing. In a later genetic analysis, genome-wide SNP genotypes for about 60% of the 666 donors were used, and that subset was treated as a discovery cohort. HLA typing included class I and class II loci at four-digit resolution. Among about 400 genotyped donors of the cohort, an average of around 250,000 unique TCR beta nucleotide sequences was sequenced per donor, of which 15% to 20% were non-productive. Donor age, sex, ethnicity and CMV serostatus were compiled alongside the repertoire data. To predict cytomegalovirus infection status, the study combined high-throughput TCR immunosequencing, statistical association of individual TCRs with disease status, and machine learning. A few DR-DQ haplotypes were handled as single units for association and clustering because linkage in the cohort was strong. All discovery cohort repertoires had been generated on a single sequencing platform. Among the roughly 380 genotyped donors, roughly 80% belonged to the genetic ancestry cluster associated with self-reported Caucasian donors. The T cell repertoires of roughly 660 subjects were profiled by immunosequencing and related to cytomegalovirus serostatus. Typing coverage varied by locus: about 620-630 donors for A, B, C, DRB1 and DQB1; more than 500 for DQA1; some 610 for DPA1; around 450 for DPB1. In the later analysis, no new phenotypic data were used to find candidate immune exposures; instead, reliance was placed on TCR beta sequences and their occurrence across donors. A later analysis re-examined previously published TCR beta repertoires from more than 550 donors and added high-resolution HLA genotyping to investigate patterns of TCR occurrence. An early release covering roughly 600 HLA-typed donors comprised about 320 gigabases of sequencing data and around 80 million unique TCR sequences. The study aimed to test whether signatures of past pathogen exposure could be identified by cataloging public T cell receptors.

The library was generated by the immunoSEQ multiplex PCR assay. The multiplex PCR relied on a mix of 60 forward primers for TCR Vbeta segments and 13 reverse primers for TCR Jbeta segments. The CDR3 region of rearranged TCR beta genes was amplified from genomic DNA with a multiplex PCR assay. The amplified TCR beta libraries were sequenced on the Illumina HiSeq System as 87-base-pair reads. Regarding the original processing steps: Across the roughly 640 repertoires, a later analysis counted around 80 million unique TCR beta chains, 9.5 million to 13 million of which were shared by at least two donors. Raw reads were error-corrected and collapsed into unique sequences by a nearest-neighbor algorithm in which closely related sequences were merged to remove PCR and sequencing errors. Alignment of CDR3 sequences to IMGT reference sequences was used to assign V, D and J gene segments. Each retained sequence needed at least a six-nucleotide match to both a V gene segment and a J gene segment. Rearrangements were classified as productive when the CDR3 lacked stop codons and remained in frame with V and J, and all other rearrangements were classified as non-productive. Following IMGT convention, CDR3 was defined as the stretch from the second conserved V-encoded cysteine to the conserved J-encoded phenylalanine. The earlier analysis of 550 to 650 of the donors excluded any sequence lacking an unambiguous match to a single V gene segment. An earlier analysis of just under 600 of the donors called V segments functional above 56.7% productive rearrangements and segregating when the between-donor standard deviation exceeded 5%. A statistical classification framework was built to diagnose cytomegalovirus status from the catalog of TCR beta chain sequences. In a later analysis, TCR nucleotide sequences were compared against IMGT/GENE-DB human TR gene sequences so that V and J genes could be assigned. Using the TCRdist pipeline, a later analysis assigned CDR3 sequences along with most-parsimonious VDJ recombination scenarios. In a later analysis, every TCR beta chain was defined by the combination of its CDR3 amino acid sequence and its V-gene family, and reads without a unique V-gene family were dropped. As a way to deal with suspected cross-contamination and a sequencing artifact, a later analysis dropped 500 to 700 nucleotide sequences that were highly shared and had low generation probability. In a later analysis, a clonal expansion index was calculated for each public chain from normalized within-repertoire ranks of inferred template counts. In a later analysis, generation probabilities were computed with a VDJ recombination model fitted to out-of-frame rearrangements, and the resulting probabilities were checked against IGoR. In a later analysis, hypergeometric tests were used to score TCR-TCR, TCR-HLA and TCR-CMV co-occurrence, with a repertoire-size bias correction applied to TCR pairs. A later analysis estimated false discovery rates by permuting HLA or CMV assignments 20 times. In a later analysis, co-occurring TCRs were grouped with DBSCAN, and TCRdist sequence similarity was added when clustering was performed within HLA-allele-positive subsets. Repertoires with fewer than 30,000 or more than 120,000 public chains, plus five repertoires with anomalous nucleotide sharing, were excluded from co-occurrence clustering. TCRdb provides this immuneACCESS table in a form limited to in-frame rearrangements. Some clones are lacking; in checked studies, under half of them reflect an unresolved V gene, and why the rest are absent is not known. The V and J calls and the clone size are those of that table, but D and trimming were determined from the DNA. This sample is represented by tens of thousands of clones; 70% to 80% of them were singletons. About 8% of the sample comes from the top ten.

With respect to this clone: Its antigen is not yet known. No much larger clone exists at a distance of one base, and base qualities are not known.

The cohort comprised 670 or so healthy bone marrow donors. At the time of sampling, every cohort member was nominally healthy, though immune exposures that went unrecorded were likely present. The donor tested CMV seronegative, placing the donor among the 352 seronegative members of the cohort. Each donor provided a peripheral blood sample, and peripheral blood mononuclear cells were used for TCR beta sequencing. The Qiagen DNeasy Blood Extraction Kit was used to extract genomic DNA from the blood cell samples. Broad study findings and their caveats: Linkage disequilibrium might explain the correlated functional status among segregating V segments, but an unknown experimental factor could not be excluded. Because some donors lacked HLA typing at each locus, the association tests relied only on the typed subset. A further reported finding was that TCR beta sequences accurately predicted the HLA-A and HLA-B alleles for most subjects in the first cohort. A group of highly shared sequence variants was considered likely to be a technical artifact of the sequencing pipeline. Because the 87-base-pair reads could not distinguish some IMGT-functional V segments, including TRBV6-2 and TRBV6-3, those segments were excluded. The earlier analysis of 587 of the donors excluded 15 to 20 rarely observed V segments, including chromosome 9 orphons, because counts were too low. In this cohort, only TCR beta chains were sequenced, and detectable features were limited by the absence of alpha or paired-chain data. According to the authors, the approach could potentially be generalized to other disease states and immunological phenotypes. A later analysis reported that several top co-occurrence clusters appeared linked to parvovirus B19, influenza, CMV and Epstein-Barr virus. Cytomegalovirus status was reported to be diagnosed by the classifier with high specificity and sensitivity in both the original and validation cohorts. An association between a missense DCLRE1C variant and V-gene and J-gene trimming of TCR beta chains was found in a later genetic analysis and replicated in an independent cohort. Compared with the approximately 700-donor mean, donors in an Asian-associated ancestry cluster had fewer N-insertions in productive TCRs, according to a later genetic analysis. The study listed 170 or so TCR beta chains as associated with cytomegalovirus. A later analysis found that most CMV-associated TCR beta chains appeared HLA-restricted, with HLA associations seemingly driven largely by CMV exposure. Presence/absence analyses assumed roughly uniform sequencing depth across donors, an assumption that may not hold. In an earlier analysis of approximately 590 of the donors, most TCR beta V segments appeared in productive rearrangements about 87% or about 30% of the time, broadly matching IMGT annotations. Three of the identified cytomegalovirus-associated TCR beta chains were confirmed in vitro to be specific for cytomegalovirus antigens. When HLA alleles, especially DR and DQ, strongly co-occurred, TCR associations were difficult to assign to individual alleles. Immune exposure information for the cohort was limited to CMV serostatus. A later analysis associated about 17,000 TCR beta sequences with specific HLA alleles at a false discovery rate of 0.05. Most TCR sequences were observed very rarely across donors, whereas some public TCRs were present in many individuals. In a later analysis, TCR association rates were found to vary across HLA loci, with the most associated TCRs seen for DRB1 alleles and the fewest for HLA-C alleles. In a later analysis, HLA-associated TCR beta chains were found to be more clonally expanded and to have lower generation probabilities than equally common non-associated chains.

Reading the germline V gene gives CDR1 WSHSY and CDR2 SAAADI. Spanning cysteine to phenylalanine, the CDR3 consists of 15 amino acids. Just CDR3 DNA is preserved here, 45 bases in frame from base 1. V loses 6 bases at its end and J loses 5 bases; junction bases beyond the gene matches: 9. The sequence is built from TRBV10-2 and TRBJ2-5, and 10 junctional nucleotides match TRBD1. This clonotype was sampled from a man in his 60s in good health and CMV-seronegative. The specimen sequenced was PBMCs. The CDR3: CASRNGTGDVETQYF. Read as DNA, the sequence is TGCGCCAGCAGAAACGGGACAGGGGATGTGGAGACCCAGTACTTC.